This T cell receptor beta chain was observed in a study of neoadjuvant anti-PD-1 for oral cavity cancer. V gave up 3 bases and J gave up 2 bases, with 17 bases separating them. The CDR3 runs to 16 residues. Germline CDR1 reads SGHRS; CDR2 reads YFSETQ. The assay was immunoSEQ multiplex PCR, and TCRdb's table has in-frame clones only and misses some. The sample has just over 65,000 clones; approximately 84% are singletons. Noted time point: after neoadjuvant nivolumab, at surgical resection. The chain combines TRBV5-1 with TRBJ1-1; no reliable D call. Sequenced material: PBMCs, taken after nivolumab (anti-PD-1) treatment. The origin of this receptor is a person aged 35 to 85 with oral cavity squamous cell carcinoma. The CDR3, as DNA: TGCGCCAGCAGCTCCTTCGACACTGCTTTAAACACTGAAGCTTTCTTT. It is translated as CASSSFDTALNTEAFF.